This T cell receptor beta chain is from a study of T cells after yellow fever vaccination. Study-level results: Only a small proportion of the clonotypes turned up in both the CD4 and the CD8 compartments, likely arising from convergent recombination. Re-detected after boosting: most primary clones, 95% to 98% of CD4 and roughly 88% of CD8.

CDR1 and CDR2 from the germline V gene are SGHTA and FQGNSA. Trimming pared 2 bases from V and 3 bases from J, leaving 17 bases between. The CDR3 length is 16 residues. This clonotype has more than one count but fewer than ten. Its antigen remains unidentified. Universal primer sites and UMIs were introduced during 5'RACE template-switching synthesis of TCR cDNA. Each CDR3 protein gets one entry after TCRdb re-called the 5' RACE reads with MiXCR. The sample records roughly 70,000 distinct CDR3 sequences, around 7.7% being singletons. The TCR comes from a man younger than 40 who received the YFV17D yellow fever vaccine. The chain has TRBV7-2 and TRBJ2-7; D not resolved. This material consisted of CD8+ T cells sorted from PBMCs, taken on the day of the yellow fever booster vaccination. The CDR3 coding sequence is TGTGCCAGCAGCTTAATGAGCTCCCCTTTAGGCTACGAGCAGTACTTC. Encoded protein: CASSLMSSPLGYEQYF.